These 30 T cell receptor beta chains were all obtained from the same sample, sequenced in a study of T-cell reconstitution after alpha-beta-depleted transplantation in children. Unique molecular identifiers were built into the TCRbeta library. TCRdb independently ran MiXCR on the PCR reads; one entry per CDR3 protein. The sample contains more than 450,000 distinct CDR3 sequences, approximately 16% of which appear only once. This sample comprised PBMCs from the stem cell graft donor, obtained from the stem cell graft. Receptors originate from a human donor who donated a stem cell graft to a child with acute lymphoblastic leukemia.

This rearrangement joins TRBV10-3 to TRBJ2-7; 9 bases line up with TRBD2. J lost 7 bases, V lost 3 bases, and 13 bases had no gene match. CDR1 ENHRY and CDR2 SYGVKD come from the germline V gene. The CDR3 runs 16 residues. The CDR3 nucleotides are TGTGCCATCAGTGAATGGGAGCAGCGGGAGGTGGGGGAGCAGTACTTC. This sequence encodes CAISEWEQREVGEQYF.

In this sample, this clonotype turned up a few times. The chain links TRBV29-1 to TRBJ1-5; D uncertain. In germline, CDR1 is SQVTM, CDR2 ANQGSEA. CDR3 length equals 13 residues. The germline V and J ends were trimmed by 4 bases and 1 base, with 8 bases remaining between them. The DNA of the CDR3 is TGCAGCGTTGCGACAAGGAGCAATCAGCCCCAGCATTTT. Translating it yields CSVATRSNQPQHF.

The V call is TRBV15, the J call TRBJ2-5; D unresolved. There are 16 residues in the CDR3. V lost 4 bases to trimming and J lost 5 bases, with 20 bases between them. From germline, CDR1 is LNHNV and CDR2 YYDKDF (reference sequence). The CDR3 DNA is TGTGCCACCAGCACGGACGGACCCAAGAGAGTGGAGACCCAGTACTTC. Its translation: CATSTDGPKRVETQYF.

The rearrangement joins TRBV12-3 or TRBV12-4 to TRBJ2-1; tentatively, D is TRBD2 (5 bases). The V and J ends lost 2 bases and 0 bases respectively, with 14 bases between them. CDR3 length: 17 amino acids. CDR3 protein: CASSLSLAHSSYNEQFF. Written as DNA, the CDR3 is TGTGCCAGCAGTTTAAGCCTAGCACATAGCTCCTACAATGAGCAGTTCTTC.

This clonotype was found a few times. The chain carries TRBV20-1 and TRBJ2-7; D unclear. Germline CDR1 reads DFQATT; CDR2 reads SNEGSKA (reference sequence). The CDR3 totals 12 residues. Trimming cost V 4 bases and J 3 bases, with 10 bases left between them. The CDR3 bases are TGCAGTGCTAAGATACTACGCTACGAGCAGTACTTC. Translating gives CSAKILRYEQYF.

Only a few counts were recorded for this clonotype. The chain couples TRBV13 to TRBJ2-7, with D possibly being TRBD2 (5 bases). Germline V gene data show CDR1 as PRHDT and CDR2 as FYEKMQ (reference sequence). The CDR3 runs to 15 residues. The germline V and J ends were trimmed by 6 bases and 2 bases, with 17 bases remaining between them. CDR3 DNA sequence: TGTGCCAGCAGTCCTGACTACAAAATTACCTACGAGCAGTACTTC. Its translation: CASSPDYKITYEQYF. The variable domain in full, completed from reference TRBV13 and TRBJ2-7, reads AAGVIQSPRHLIKEKRETATLKCYPIPRHDTVYWYQQGPGQDPQFLISFYEKMQSDKGSIPDRFSAQQFSDYHSELNMSSLELGDSALYFCASSPDYKITYEQYFGPGTRLTVT.

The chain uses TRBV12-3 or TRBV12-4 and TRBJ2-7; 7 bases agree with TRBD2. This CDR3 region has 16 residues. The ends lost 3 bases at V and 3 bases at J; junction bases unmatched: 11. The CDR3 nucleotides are TGTGCCAGCAGTTTTGAGGGAGGGCCTTCTGTCTACGAGCAGTACTTC. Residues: CASSFEGGPSVYEQYF.

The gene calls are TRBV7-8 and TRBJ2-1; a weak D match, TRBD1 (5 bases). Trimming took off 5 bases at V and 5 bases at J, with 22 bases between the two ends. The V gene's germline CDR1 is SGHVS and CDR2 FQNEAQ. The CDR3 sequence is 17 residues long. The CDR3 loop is CASSLGRLARLHNEQFF. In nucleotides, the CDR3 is TGTGCCAGCAGCCTGGGGCGTTTGGCCAGACTTCACAATGAGCAGTTCTTC. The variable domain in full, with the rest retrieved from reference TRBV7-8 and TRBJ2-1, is GAGVSQSPRYKVAKRGQDVALRCDPISGHVSLFWYQQALGQGPEFLTYFQNEAQLDKSGLPSDRFFAERPEGSVSTLKIQRTQQEDSAVYLCASSLGRLARLHNEQFFGPGTRLTVL.

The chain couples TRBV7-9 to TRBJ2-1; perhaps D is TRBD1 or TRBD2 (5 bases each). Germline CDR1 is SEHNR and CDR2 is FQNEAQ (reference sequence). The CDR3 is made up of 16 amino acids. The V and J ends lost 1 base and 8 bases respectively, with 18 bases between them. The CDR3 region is CASSLGGVIGVYEQFF. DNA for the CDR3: TGTGCCAGCAGCTTAGGGGGAGTGATAGGGGTCTATGAGCAGTTCTTC.

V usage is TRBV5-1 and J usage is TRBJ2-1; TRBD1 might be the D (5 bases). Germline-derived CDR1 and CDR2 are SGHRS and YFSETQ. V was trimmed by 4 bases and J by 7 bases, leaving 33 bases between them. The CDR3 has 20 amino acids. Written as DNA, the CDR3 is TGCGCCAGCAGCCCGACACGGCAATACCTTACAGGAGATCCCGGAAATGAGCAGTTCTTC. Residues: CASSPTRQYLTGDPGNEQFF.

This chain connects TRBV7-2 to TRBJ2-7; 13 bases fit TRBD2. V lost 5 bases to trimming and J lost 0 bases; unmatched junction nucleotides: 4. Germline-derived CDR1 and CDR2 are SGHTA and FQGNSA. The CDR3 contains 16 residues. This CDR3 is CASSTTSGGGSYEQYF. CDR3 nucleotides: TGTGCCAGCAGCACCACTAGCGGGGGGGGCTCCTACGAGCAGTACTTC.

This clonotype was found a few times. CDR3 sequence: CASSARTENLSGNTIYF. The CDR3 DNA reads as TGTGCCAGCTCCGCTAGGACGGAAAACCTCTCTGGAAACACCATATATTTT. The chain recombines TRBV7-9 with TRBJ1-3, with D uncertain. V was clipped by 8 bases and J by 0 bases, with 20 bases between them. The CDR3 totals 17 residues. From germline, CDR1 is SEHNR and CDR2 FQNEAQ (reference sequence).

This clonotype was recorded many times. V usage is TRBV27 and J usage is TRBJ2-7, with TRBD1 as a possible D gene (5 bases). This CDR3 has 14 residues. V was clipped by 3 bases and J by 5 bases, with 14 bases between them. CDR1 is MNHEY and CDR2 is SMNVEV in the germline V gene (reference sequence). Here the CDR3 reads CASSFGQGNDEQYF. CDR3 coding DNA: TGTGCCAGCAGTTTCGGGCAGGGAAACGACGAGCAGTACTTC.

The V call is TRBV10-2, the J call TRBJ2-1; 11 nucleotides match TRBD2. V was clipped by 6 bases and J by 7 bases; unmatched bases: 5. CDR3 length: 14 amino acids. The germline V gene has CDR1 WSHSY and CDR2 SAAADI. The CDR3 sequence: CASRDSGRANEQFF. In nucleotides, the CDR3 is TGCGCCAGCAGAGATAGCGGGAGGGCGAATGAGCAGTTCTTC.

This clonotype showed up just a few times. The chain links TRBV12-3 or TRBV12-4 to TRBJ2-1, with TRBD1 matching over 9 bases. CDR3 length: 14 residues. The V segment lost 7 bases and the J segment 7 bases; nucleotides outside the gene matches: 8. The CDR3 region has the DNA TGTGCCAGCATGTGGCCGGGACAGGGTAATGAGCAGTTCTTC. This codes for CASMWPGQGNEQFF.

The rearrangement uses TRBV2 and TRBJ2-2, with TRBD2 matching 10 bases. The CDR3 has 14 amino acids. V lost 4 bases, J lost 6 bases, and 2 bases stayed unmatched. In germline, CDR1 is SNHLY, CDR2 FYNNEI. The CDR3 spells CASSASGSPGELFF. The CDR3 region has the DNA TGTGCCAGCAGTGCTAGCGGGAGTCCCGGGGAGCTGTTTTTT. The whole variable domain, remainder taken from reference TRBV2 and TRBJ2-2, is EPEVTQTPSHQVTQMGQEVILRCVPISNHLYFYWYRQILGQKVEFLVSFYNNEISEKSEIFDDQFSVERPDGSNFTLKIRSTKLEDSAMYFCASSASGSPGELFFGEGSRLTVL.

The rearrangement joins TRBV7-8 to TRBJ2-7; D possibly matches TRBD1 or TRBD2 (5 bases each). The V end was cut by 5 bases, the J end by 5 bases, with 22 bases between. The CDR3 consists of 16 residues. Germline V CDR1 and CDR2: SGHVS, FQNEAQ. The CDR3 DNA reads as TGTGCCAGCAGCCGCCGCGTCCCGGGACCCTCGGACGAGCAGTACTTC. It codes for CASSRRVPGPSDEQYF.

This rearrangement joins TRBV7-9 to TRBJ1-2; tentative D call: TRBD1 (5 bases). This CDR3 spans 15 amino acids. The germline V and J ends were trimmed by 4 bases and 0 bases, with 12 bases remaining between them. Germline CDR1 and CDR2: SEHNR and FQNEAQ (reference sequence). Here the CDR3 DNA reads TGTGCCAGCAGCTCCTTTGACAGAGCTAACTATGGCTACACCTTC. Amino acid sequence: CASSSFDRANYGYTF.

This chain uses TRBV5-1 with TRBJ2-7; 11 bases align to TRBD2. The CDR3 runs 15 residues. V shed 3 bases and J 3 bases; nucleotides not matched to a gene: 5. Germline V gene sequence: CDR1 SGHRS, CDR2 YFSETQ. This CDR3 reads CASSYSGGAVYEQYF. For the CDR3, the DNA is TGCGCCAGCAGCTATAGCGGGGGGGCCGTCTACGAGCAGTACTTC.

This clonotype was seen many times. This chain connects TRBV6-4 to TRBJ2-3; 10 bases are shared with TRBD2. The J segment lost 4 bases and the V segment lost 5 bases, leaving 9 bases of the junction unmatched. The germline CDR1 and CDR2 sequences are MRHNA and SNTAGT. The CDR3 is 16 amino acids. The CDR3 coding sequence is TGTGCCAGCAGTCTTCAGCGGGAGGGTGGGCCAGATACGCAGTATTTT. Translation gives CASSLQREGGPDTQYF.

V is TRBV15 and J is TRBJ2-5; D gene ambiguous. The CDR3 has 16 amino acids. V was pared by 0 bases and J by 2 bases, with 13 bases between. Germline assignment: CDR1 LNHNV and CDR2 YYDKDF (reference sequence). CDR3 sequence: CATSRDLLRKQETQYF. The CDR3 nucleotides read TGTGCCACCAGCAGAGATCTGTTGAGAAAACAAGAGACCCAGTACTTC.

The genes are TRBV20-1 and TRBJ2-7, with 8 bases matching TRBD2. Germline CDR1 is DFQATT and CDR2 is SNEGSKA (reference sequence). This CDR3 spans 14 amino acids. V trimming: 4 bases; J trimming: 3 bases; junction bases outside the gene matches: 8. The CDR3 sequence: CSANAPGTSYEQYF. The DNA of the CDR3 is TGCAGTGCTAACGCCCCCGGGACTAGCTACGAGCAGTACTTC.

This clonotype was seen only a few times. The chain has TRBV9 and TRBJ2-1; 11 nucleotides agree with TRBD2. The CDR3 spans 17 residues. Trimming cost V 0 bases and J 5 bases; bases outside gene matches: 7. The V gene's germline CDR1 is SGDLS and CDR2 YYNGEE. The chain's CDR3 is CASSVVGAGLADNEQFF. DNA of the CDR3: TGTGCCAGCAGCGTAGTAGGCGCGGGACTAGCGGACAATGAGCAGTTCTTC.

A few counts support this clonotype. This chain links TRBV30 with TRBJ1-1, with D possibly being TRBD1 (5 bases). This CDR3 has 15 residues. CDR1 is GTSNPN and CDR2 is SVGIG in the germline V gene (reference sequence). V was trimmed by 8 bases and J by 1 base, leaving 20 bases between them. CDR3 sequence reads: CAGRPGQKRNTEAFF. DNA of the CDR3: TGTGCCGGAAGGCCGGGGCAGAAGAGGAACACTGAAGCTTTCTTT.

CDR3 in amino acids: CSARVVPAGTGELFF. CDR3 bases: TGCAGTGCTAGAGTAGTTCCGGCGGGCACCGGGGAGCTGTTTTTT. The rearrangement links TRBV20-1 to TRBJ2-2, with a tentative D call TRBD2 (5 bases). Trimming cost V 1 base and J 4 bases, with 13 bases left between them. The CDR3 consists of 15 residues. CDR1 and CDR2 from the germline V gene are DFQATT and SNEGSKA (reference sequence).

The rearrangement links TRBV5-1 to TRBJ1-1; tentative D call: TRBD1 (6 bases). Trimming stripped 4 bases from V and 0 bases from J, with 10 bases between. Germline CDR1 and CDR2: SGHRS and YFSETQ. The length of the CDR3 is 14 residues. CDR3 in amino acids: CASSHGGVNTEAFF. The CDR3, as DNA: TGCGCCAGCAGCCACGGGGGCGTGAACACTGAAGCTTTCTTT.

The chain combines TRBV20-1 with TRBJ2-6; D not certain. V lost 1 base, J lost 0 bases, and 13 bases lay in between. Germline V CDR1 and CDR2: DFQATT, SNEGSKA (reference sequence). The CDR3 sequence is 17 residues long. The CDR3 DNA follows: TGCAGTGCTAGAGTTCGTTCCCCAAGCTCTGGGGCCAACGTCCTGACTTTC. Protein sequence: CSARVRSPSSGANVLTF.

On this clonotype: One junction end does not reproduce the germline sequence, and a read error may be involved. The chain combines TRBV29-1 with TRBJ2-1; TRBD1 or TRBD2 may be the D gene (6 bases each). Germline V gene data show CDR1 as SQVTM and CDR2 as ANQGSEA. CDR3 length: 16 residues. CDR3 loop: CSVEGGPHLSYNEQFF. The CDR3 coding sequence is TGCAGCGTCGAAGGGGGGCCCCACCTCTCCTACAATGAGCAGTTCTTC.

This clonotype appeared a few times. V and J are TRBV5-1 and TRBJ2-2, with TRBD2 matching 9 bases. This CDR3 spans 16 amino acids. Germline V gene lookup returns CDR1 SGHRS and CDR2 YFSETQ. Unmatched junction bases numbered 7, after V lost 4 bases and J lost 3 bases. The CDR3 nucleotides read TGCGCCAGCAGCCCCATAGCGGGAGCGGACACCGGGGAGCTGTTTTTT. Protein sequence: CASSPIAGADTGELFF. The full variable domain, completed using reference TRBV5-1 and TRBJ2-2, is KAGVTQTPRYLIKTRGQQVTLSCSPISGHRSVSWYQQTPGQGLQFLFEYFSETQRNKGNFPGRFSGRQFSNSRSEMNVSTLELGDSALYLCASSPIAGADTGELFFGEGSRLTVL.

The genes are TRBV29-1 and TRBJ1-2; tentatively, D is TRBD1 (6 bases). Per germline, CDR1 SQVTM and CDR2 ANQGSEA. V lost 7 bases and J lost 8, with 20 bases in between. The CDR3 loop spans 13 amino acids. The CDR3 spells CSALGGEIYGYTF. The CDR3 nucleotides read TGCAGCGCTCTAGGGGGGGAAATCTACGGCTACACCTTC.